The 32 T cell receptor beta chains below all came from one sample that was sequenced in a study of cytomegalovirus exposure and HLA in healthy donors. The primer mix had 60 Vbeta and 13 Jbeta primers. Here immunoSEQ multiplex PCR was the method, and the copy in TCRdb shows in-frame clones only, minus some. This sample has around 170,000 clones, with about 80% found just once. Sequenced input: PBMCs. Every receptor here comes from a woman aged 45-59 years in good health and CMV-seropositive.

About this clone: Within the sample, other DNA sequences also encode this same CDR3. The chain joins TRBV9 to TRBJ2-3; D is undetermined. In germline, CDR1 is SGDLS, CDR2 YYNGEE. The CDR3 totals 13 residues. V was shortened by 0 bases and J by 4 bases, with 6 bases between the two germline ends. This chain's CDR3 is CASSVGPPDTQYF. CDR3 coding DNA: TGTGCCAGCAGCGTAGGGCCCCCAGATACGCAGTATTTT.

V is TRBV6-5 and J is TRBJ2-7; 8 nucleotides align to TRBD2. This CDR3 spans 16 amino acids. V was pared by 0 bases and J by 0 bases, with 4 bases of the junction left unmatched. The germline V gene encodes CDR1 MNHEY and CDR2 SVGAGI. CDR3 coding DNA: TGTGCCAGCAGTTACTCGGATAGCGGGGCCTCCTACGAGCAGTACTTC. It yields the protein CASSYSDSGASYEQYF.

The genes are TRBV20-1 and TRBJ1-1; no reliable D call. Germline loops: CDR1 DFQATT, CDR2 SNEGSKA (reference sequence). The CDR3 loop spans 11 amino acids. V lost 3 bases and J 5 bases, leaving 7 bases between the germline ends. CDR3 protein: CSASVPTEAFF. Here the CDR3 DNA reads TGCAGTGCTAGTGTTCCGACTGAAGCTTTCTTT.

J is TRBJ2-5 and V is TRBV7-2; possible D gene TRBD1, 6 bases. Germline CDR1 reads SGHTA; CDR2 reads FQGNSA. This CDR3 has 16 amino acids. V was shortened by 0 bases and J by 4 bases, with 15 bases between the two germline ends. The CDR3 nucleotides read TGTGCCAGCAGCTTAGCTGGGACACCGGTAGCAGAGACCCAGTACTTC. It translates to CASSLAGTPVAETQYF.

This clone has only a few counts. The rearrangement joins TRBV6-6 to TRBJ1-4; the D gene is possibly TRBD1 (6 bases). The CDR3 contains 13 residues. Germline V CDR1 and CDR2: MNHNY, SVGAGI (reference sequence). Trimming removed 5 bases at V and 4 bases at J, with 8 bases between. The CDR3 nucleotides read TGTGCCAGCAGTCGACAGGATAATGAAAAACTGTTTTTT. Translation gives CASSRQDNEKLFF.

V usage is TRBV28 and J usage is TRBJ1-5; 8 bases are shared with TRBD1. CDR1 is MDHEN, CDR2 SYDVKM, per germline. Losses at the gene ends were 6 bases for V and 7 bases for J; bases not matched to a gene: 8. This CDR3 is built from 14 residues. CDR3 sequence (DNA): TGTGCCAGCAGCTCTCCTGACAGGGGACAGCCCCAGCATTTT. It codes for CASSSPDRGQPQHF.

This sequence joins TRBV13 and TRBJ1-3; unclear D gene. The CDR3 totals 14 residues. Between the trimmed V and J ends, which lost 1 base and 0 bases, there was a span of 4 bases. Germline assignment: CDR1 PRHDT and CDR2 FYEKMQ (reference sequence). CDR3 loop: CASSLAGSGNTIYF. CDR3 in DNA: TGTGCCAGCAGCTTAGCGGGCTCTGGAAACACCATATATTTT.

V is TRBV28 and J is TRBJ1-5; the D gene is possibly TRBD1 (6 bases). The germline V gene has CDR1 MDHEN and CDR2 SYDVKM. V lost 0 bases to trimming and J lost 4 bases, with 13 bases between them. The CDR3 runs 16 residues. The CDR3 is CASSLWETGLNQPQHF. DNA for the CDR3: TGTGCCAGCAGTTTATGGGAGACAGGTTTGAATCAGCCCCAGCATTTT.

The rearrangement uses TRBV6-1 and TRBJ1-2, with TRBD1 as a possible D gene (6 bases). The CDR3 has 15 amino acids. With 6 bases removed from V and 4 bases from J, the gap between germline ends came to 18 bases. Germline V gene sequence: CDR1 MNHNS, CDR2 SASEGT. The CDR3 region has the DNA TGTGCCAGCAGAGGTCAGGGGAGTGTTGGCTATGGCTACACCTTC. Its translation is CASRGQGSVGYGYTF.

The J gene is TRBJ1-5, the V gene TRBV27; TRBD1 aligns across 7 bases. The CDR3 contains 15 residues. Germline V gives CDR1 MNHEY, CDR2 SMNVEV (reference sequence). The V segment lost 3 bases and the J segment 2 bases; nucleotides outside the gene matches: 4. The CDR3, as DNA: TGTGCCAGCAGTTTTCAAGGGACAGGCAATCAGCCCCAGCATTTT. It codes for CASSFQGTGNQPQHF.

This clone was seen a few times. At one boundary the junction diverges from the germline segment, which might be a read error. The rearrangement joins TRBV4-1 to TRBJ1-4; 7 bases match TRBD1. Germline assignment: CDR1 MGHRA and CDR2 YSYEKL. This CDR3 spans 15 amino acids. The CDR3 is CASSQDEQGSEKLFF. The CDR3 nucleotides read TGTGCCAGCAGCCAAGATGAACAGGGGAGTGAAAAACTGTTTTTT.

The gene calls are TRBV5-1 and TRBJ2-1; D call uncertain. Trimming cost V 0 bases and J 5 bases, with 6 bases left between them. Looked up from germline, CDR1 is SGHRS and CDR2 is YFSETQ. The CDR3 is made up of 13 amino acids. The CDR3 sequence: CASSLGANNEQFF. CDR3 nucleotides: TGCGCCAGCAGCTTGGGGGCTAACAATGAGCAGTTCTTC.

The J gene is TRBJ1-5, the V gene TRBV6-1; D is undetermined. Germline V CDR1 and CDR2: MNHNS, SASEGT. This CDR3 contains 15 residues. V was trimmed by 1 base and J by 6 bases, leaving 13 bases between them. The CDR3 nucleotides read TGTGCCAGCAGTGAAGGAGCTGCCCTGCGTCAGCCCCAGCATTTT. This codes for CASSEGAALRQPQHF.

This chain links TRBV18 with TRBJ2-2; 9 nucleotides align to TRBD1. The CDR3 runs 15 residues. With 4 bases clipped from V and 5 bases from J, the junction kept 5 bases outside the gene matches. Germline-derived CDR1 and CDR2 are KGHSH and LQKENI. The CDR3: CASSQQGAPTGELFF. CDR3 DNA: TGTGCCAGCTCACAACAGGGGGCGCCGACCGGGGAGCTGTTTTTT.

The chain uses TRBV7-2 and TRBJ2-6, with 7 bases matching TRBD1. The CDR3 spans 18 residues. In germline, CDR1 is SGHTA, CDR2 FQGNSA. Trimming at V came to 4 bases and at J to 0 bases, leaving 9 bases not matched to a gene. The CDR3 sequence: CASSYDRVGRSGANVLTF. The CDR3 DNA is TGTGCCAGCAGCTACGACAGGGTGGGCCGCTCTGGGGCCAACGTCCTGACTTTC.

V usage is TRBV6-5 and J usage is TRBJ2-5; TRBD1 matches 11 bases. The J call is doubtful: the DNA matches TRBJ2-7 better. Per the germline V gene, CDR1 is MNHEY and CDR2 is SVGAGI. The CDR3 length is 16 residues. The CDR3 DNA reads TGTGCCAGCAGTTCCGTCGGACAGGGGGCCCCCTACGAGCAGTACTTC. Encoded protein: CASSSVGQGAPYEQYF.

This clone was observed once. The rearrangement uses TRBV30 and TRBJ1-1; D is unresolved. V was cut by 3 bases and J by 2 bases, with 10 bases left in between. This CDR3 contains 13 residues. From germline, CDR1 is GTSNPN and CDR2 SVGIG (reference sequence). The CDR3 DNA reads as TGTGCCTGGAGCCCACTCCGTAACACTGAAGCTTTCTTT. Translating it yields CAWSPLRNTEAFF.

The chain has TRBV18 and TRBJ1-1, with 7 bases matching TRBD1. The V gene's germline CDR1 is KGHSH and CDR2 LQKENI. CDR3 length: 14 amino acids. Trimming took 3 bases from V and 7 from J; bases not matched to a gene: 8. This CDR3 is CASSPPRQGGEAFF. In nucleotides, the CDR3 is TGTGCCAGCTCACCCCCCCGGCAGGGGGGTGAAGCTTTCTTT.

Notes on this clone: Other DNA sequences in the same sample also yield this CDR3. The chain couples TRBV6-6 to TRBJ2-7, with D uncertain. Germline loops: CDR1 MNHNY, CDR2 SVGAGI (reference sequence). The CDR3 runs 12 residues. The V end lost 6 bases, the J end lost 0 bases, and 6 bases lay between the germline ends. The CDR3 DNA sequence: TGTGCCAGCAGCTCCAGCTCCTACGAGCAGTACTTC. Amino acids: CASSSSSYEQYF.

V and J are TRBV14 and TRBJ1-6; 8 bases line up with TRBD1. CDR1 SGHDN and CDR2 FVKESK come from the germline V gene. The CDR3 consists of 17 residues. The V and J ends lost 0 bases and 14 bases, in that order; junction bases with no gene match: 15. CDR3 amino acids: CASSQESGTGGSSSLHF. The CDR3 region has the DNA TGTGCCAGCAGCCAAGAATCTGGCACAGGGGGATCCTCGTCCCTCCACTTT.

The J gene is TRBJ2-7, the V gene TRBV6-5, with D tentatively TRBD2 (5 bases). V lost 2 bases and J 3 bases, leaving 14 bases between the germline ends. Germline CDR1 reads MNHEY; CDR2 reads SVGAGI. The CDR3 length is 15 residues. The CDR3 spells CASSYKPGFGYEQYF. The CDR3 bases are TGTGCCAGCAGTTACAAACCGGGGTTTGGCTACGAGCAGTACTTC.

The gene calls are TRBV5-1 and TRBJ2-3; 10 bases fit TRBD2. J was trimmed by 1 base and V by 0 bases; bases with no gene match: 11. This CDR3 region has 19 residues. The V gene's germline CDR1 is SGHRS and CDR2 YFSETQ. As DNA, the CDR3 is TGCGCCAGCAGCTTGGGTACTAGCGGGACGATCCTAGGCACAGATACGCAGTATTTT. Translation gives CASSLGTSGTILGTDTQYF. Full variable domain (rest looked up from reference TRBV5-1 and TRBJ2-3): KAGVTQTPRYLIKTRGQQVTLSCSPISGHRSVSWYQQTPGQGLQFLFEYFSETQRNKGNFPGRFSGRQFSNSRSEMNVSTLELGDSALYLCASSLGTSGTILGTDTQYFGPGTRLTVL.

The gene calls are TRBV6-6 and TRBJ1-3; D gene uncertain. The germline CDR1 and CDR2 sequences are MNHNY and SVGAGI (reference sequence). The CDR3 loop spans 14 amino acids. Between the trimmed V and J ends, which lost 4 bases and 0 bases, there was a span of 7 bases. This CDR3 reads CASSSAGSGNTIYF. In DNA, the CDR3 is TGTGCCAGCAGTTCCGCGGGCTCTGGAAACACCATATATTTT.

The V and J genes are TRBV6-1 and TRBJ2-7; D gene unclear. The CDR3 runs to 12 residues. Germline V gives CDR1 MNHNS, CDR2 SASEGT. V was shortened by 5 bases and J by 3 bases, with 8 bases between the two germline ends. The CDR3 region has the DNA TGTGCCAGCAGTTTGTTCAGCTACGAGCAGTACTTC. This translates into CASSLFSYEQYF.

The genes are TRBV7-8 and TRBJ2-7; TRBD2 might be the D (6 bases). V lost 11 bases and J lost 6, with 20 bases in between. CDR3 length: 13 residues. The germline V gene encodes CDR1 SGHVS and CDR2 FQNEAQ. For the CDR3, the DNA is TGTGCCTCCTCTTCCGGGACTCGCCCCGAGCAGTACTTC. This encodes CASSSGTRPEQYF.

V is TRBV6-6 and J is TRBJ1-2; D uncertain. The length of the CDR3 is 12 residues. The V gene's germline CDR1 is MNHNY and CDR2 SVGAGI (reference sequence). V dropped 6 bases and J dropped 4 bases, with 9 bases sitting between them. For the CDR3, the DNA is TGTGCCAGCAGCCAGAATACCTATGGCTACACCTTC. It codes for CASSQNTYGYTF.

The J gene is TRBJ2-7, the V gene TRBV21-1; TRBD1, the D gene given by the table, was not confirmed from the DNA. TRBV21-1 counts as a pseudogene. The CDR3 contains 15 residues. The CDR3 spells CASSDRDRGRYEQYF. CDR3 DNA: TGTGCCAGCAGCGACCGGGACAGGGGGCGGTACGAGCAGTACTTC.

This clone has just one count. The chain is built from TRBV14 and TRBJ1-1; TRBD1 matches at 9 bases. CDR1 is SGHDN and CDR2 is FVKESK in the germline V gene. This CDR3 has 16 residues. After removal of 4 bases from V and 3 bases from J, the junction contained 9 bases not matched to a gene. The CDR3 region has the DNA TGTGCCAGCAGCCCGGACAGGGGATCTGTGGACACTGAAGCTTTCTTT. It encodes CASSPDRGSVDTEAFF.

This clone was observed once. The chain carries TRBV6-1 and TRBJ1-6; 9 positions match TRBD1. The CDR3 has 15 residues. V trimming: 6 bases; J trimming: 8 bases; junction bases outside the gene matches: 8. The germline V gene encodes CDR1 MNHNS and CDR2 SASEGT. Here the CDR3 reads CASRTGTGRDSPLHF. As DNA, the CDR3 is TGTGCCAGCAGAACCGGGACAGGGAGGGATTCACCCCTCCACTTT.

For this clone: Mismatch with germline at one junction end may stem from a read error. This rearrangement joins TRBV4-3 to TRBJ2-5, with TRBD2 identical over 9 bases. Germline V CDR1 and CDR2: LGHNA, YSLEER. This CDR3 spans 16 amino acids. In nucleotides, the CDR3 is TGCGTCAGCAGCCAAGATTGGCGGGGGGGCCAAGAGACCCAGTACTTC. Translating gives CVSSQDWRGGQETQYF.

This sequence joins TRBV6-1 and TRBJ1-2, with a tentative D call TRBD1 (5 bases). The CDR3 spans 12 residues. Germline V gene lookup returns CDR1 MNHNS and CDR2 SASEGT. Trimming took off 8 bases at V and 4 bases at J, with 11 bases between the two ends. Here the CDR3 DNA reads TGTGCCAGCTCAGGGATGGCCTATGGCTACACCTTC. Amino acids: CASSGMAYGYTF.

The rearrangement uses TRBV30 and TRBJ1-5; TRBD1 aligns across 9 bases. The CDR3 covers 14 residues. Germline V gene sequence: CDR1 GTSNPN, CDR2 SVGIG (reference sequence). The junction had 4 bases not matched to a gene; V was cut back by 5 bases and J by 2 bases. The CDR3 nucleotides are TGTGCCTGGGGGGGACAGGGCGGCAATCAGCCCCAGCATTTT. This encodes CAWGGQGGNQPQHF.